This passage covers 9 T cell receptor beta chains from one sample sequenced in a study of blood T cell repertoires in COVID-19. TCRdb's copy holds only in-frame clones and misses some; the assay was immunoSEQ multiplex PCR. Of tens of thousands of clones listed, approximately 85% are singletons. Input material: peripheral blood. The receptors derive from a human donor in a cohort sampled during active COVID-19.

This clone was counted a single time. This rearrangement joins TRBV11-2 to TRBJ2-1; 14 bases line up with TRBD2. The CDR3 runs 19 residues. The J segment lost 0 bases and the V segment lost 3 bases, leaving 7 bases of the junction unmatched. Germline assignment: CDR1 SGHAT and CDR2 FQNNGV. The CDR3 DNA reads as TGTGCCAGCAGCTTTTACCCCGGGACTAGCGGGGGCTCCTACAATGAGCAGTTCTTC. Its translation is CASSFYPGTSGGSYNEQFF.

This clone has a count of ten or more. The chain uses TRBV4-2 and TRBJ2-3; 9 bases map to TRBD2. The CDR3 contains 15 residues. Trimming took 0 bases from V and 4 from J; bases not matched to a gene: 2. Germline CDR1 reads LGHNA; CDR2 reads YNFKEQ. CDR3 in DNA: TGTGCCAGCAGCCAAGATCGCGGGGGGGCAGATACGCAGTATTTT. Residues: CASSQDRGGADTQYF.

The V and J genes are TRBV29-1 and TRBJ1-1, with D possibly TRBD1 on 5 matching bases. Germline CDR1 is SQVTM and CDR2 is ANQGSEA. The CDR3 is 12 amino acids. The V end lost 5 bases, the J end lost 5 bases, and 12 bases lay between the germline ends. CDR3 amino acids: CSVQDTQTEAFF. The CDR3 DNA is TGCAGCGTTCAGGACACCCAAACTGAAGCTTTCTTT.

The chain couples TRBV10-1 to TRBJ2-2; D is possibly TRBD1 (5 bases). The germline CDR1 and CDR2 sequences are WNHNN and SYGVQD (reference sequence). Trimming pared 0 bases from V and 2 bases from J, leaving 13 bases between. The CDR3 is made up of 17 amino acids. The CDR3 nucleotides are TGCGCCAGCAGTGAGTCTCCTCGACAGCCAAACACCGGGGAGCTGTTTTTT. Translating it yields CASSESPRQPNTGELFF.

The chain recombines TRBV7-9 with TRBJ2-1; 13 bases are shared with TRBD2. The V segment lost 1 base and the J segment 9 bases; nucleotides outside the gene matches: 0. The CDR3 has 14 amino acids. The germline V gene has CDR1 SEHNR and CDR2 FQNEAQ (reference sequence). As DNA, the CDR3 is TGTGCCAGCAGCTTAGGGACTAGCGGGGGTGAGCAGTTCTTC. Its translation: CASSLGTSGGEQFF.

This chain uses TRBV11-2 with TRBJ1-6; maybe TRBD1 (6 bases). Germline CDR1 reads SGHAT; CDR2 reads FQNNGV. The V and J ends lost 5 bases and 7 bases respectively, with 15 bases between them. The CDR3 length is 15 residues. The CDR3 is CASSRRGGPNSPLHF. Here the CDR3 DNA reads TGTGCCAGCAGCCGCCGCGGGGGCCCCAATTCACCCCTCCACTTT.

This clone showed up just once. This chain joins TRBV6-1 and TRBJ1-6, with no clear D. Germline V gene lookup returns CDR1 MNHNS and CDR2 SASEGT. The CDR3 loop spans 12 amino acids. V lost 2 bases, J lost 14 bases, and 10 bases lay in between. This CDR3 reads CASSERVLTLHF. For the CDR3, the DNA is TGTGCCAGCAGTGAACGGGTCCTCACCCTCCACTTT.

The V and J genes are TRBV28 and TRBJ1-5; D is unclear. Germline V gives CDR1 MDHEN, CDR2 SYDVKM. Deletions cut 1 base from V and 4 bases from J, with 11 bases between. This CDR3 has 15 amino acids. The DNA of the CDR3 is TGTGCCAGCAGTTTATTTTCGGGAGAGAATCAGCCCCAGCATTTT. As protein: CASSLFSGENQPQHF.

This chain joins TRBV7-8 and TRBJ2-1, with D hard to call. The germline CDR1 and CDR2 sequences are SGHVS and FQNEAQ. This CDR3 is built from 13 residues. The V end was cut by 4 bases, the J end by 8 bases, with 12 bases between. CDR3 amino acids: CASSSDGPYEQFF. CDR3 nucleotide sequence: TGTGCCAGCAGCTCAGATGGGCCATATGAGCAGTTCTTC. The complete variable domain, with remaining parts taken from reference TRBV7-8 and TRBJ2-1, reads GAGVSQSPRYKVAKRGQDVALRCDPISGHVSLFWYQQALGQGPEFLTYFQNEAQLDKSGLPSDRFFAERPEGSVSTLKIQRTQQEDSAVYLCASSSDGPYEQFFGPGTRLTVL.